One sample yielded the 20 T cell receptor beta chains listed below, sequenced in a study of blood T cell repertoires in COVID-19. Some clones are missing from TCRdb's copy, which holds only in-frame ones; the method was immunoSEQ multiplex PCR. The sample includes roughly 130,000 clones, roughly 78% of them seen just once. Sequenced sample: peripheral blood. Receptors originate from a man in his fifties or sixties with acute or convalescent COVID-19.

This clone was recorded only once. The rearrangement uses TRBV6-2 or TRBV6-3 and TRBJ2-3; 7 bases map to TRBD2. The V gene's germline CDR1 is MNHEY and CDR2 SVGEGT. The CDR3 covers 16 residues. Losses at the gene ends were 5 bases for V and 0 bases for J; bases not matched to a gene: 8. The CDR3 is CASSPLISGSTDTQYF. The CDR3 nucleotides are TGTGCCAGCAGTCCCCTTATTAGCGGGAGCACAGATACGCAGTATTTT.

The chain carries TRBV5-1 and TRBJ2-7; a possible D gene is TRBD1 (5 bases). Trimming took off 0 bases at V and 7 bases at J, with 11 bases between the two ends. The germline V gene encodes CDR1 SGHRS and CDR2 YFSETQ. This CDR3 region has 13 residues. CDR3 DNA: TGCGCCAGCAGCTTGGTGGACAACAGGGAGCAGTACTTC. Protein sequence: CASSLVDNREQYF.

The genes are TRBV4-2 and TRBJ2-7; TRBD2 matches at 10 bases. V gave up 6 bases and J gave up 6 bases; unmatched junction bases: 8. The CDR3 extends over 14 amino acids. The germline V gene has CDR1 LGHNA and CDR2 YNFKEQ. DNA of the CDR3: TGTGCCAGCAGACCATGGGGACTAGCGACCGAGCAGTACTTC. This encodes CASRPWGLATEQYF.

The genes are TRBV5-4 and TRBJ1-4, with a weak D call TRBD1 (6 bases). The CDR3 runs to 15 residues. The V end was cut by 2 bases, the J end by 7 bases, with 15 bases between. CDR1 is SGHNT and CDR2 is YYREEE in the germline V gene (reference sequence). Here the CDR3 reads CASSFTGPGGEKLFF. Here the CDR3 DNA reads TGTGCCAGCAGCTTTACAGGGCCGGGGGGTGAAAAACTGTTTTTT.

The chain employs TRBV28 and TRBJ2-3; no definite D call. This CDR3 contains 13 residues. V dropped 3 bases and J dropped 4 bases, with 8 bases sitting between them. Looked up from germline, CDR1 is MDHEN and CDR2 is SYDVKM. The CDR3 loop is CASSFSESDTQYF. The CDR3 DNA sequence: TGTGCCAGCAGTTTCAGTGAATCAGATACGCAGTATTTT.

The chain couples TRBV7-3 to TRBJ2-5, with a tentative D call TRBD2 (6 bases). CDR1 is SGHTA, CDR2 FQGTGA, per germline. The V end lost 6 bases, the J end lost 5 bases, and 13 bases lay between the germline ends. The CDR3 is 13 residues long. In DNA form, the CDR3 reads TGTGCCAGCAGTCGGGTCAGCGGGGAGACCCAGTACTTC. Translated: CASSRVSGETQYF.

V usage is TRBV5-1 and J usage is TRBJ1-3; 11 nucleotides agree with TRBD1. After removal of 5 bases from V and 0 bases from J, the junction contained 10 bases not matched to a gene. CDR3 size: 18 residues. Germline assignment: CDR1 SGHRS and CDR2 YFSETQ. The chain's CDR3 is CASSTAGTGGSSGNTIYF. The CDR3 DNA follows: TGCGCCAGCAGTACTGCCGGGACAGGGGGGAGCTCTGGAAACACCATATATTTT.

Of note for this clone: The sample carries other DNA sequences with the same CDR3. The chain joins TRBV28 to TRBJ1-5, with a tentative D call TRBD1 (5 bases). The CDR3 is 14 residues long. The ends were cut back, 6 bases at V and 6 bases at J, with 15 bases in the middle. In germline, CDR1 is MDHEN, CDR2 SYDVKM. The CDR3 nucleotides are TGTGCCAGCAGCTGGGGGGGGAGGGGTCAGCCCCAGCATTTT. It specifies CASSWGGRGQPQHF.

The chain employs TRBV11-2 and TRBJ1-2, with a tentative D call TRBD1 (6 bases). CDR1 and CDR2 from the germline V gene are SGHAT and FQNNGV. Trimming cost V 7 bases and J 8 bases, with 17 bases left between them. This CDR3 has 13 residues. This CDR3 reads CASTPWQGFGYTF. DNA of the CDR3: TGTGCCAGCACTCCGTGGCAGGGGTTCGGCTACACCTTC. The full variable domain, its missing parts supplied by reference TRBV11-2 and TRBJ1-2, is EAGVAQSPRYKIIEKRQSVAFWCNPISGHATLYWYQQILGQGPKLLIQFQNNGVVDDSQLPKDRFSAERLKGVDSTLKIQPAKLEDSAVYLCASTPWQGFGYTFGSGTRLTVV.

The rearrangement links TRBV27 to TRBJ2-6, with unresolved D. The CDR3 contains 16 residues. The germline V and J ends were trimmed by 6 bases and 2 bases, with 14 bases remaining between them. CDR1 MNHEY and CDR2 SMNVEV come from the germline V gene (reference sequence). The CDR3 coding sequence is TGTGCCAGCAGCCCAATGCCATCGGCTGGGGCCAACGTCCTGACTTTC. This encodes CASSPMPSAGANVLTF.

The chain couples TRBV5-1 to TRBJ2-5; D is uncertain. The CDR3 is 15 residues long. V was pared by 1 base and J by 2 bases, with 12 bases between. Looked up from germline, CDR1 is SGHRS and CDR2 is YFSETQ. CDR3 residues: CASSLSTVRQETQYF. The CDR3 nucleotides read TGCGCCAGCAGCTTGTCGACTGTTAGACAAGAGACCCAGTACTTC.

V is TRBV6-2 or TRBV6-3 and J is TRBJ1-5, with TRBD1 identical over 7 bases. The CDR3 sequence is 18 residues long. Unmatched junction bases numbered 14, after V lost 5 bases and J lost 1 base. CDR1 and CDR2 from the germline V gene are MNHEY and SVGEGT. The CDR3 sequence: CASSPDRAGGVSNQPQHF. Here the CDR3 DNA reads TGTGCCAGCAGTCCCGACAGGGCGGGCGGTGTAAGCAATCAGCCCCAGCATTTT.

DNA of the CDR3: TGTGCCAGCAGTTACTCATTGGGACAGGGAAAAGAGACCCAGTACTTC. Translating gives CASSYSLGQGKETQYF. V usage is TRBV6-5 and J usage is TRBJ2-5, with 9 bases lining up with TRBD1. The germline V gene has CDR1 MNHEY and CDR2 SVGAGI. V shed 0 bases and J 3 bases; nucleotides not matched to a gene: 5. The CDR3 consists of 16 residues.

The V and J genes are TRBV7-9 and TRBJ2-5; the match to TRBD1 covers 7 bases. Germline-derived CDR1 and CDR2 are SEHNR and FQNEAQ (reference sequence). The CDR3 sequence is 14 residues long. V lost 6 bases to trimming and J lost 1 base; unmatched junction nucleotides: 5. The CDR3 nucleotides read TGTGCCAGCAGGATGGCAGGGGGCCAAGAGACCCAGTACTTC. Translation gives CASRMAGGQETQYF.

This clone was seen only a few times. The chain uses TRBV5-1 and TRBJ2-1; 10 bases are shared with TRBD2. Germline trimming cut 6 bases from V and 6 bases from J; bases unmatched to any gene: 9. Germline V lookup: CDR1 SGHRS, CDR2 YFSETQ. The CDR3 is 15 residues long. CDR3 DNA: TGCGCCAGCAAAGTTATAGCGGGAGGATTCAATGAGCAGTTCTTC. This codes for CASKVIAGGFNEQFF. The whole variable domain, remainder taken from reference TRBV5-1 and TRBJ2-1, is KAGVTQTPRYLIKTRGQQVTLSCSPISGHRSVSWYQQTPGQGLQFLFEYFSETQRNKGNFPGRFSGRQFSNSRSEMNVSTLELGDSALYLCASKVIAGGFNEQFFGPGTRLTVL.

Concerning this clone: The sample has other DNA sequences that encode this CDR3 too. CDR3 bases: TGTGCCAGCAGTTACTCCCGGGTCTCCTACGAGCAGTACTTC. It codes for CASSYSRVSYEQYF. The chain is built from TRBV6-2 or TRBV6-3 and TRBJ2-7; D remains unclear. This CDR3 comprises 14 residues. The germline V gene encodes CDR1 MNHEY and CDR2 SVGEGT. The V end was cut by 0 bases, the J end by 0 bases, with 6 bases between.

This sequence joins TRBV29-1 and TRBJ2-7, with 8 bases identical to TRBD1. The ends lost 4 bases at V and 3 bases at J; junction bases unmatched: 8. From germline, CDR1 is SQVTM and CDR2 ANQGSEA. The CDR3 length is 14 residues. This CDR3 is CSVGGGQGYYEQYF. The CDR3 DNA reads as TGCAGCGTTGGTGGAGGACAGGGTTACTACGAGCAGTACTTC.

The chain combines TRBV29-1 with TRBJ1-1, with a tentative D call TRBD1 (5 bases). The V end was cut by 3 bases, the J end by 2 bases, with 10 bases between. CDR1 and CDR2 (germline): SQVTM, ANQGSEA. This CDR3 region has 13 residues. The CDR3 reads CSVDAGSNTEAFF. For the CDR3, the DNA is TGCAGCGTTGACGCAGGGTCCAACACTGAAGCTTTCTTT.

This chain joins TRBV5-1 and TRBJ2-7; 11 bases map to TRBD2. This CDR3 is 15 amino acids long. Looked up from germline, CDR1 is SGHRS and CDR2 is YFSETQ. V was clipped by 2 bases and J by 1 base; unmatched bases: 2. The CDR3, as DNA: TGCGCCAGCAGCTTATCTAGCGGGGGGTCCTACGAGCAGTACTTC. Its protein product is CASSLSSGGSYEQYF.

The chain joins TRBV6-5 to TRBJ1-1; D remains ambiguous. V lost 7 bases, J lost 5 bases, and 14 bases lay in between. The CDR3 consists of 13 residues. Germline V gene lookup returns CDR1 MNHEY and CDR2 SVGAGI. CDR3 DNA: TGTGCCAGCACTGCGCGGGGAATTACTGAAGCTTTCTTT. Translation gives CASTARGITEAFF.